Sequencing of this T cell receptor (beta chain) was carried out in a study of blood T cell repertoires in COVID-19. The wider study: What the recovered Cohort 3 donors had was two negative PCRs, clearance, or symptom resolution. Sources were T cells, B-cell-depleted T cells, or PBMCs; the material itself was cDNA or gDNA. Samples representing acute and convalescent COVID-19 were sourced from the United States, Italy and Spain.

V trimming: 4 bases; J trimming: 5 bases; junction bases outside the gene matches: 11. CDR3 size: 16 residues. Germline V gene lookup returns CDR1 SGHTA and CDR2 FQGTGA. Per the original data handling: Reference gene primer amplification yielded estimated nucleated cell counts. The data were produced by immunoSEQ multiplex PCR, yet TCRdb's version contains in-frame clones alone and is incomplete. V, J and clone size reflect that table, while D and trimming were determined from the DNA. This sample has a few hundred thousand clones, with 86% found just once. The sample taken for sequencing was PBMCs or T cells enriched from blood (not recorded which). The receptor was isolated from a woman aged 45-65 years in a cohort exposed to, infected with or recovered from COVID-19 (not recorded which). The chain links TRBV7-3 to TRBJ2-3; 8 bases line up with TRBD2. The CDR3 bases are TGTGCCAGCAGCTCTCCGGGACTAGGAGCTCAAGATACGCAGTATTTT. Its protein product is CASSSPGLGAQDTQYF.